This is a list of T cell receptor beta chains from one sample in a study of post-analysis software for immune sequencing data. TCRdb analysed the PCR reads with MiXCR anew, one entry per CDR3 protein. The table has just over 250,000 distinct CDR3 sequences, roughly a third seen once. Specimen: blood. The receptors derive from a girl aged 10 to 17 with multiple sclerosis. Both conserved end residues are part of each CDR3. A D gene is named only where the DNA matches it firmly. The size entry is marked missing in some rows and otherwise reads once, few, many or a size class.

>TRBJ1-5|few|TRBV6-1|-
CASLSNSNQPQHF
TGTGCCAGCCTTTCTAATAGCAATCAGCCCCAGCATTTT
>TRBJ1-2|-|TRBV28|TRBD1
CASSSPGSGQVGGYTF
TGTGCCAGCAGTTCACCCGGTTCGGGACAGGTGGGAGGCTACACCTTC
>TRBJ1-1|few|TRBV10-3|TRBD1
CAIRPGGEGTEAFF
TGTGCCATTCGACCAGGGGGCGAAGGGACTGAAGCTTTCTTT
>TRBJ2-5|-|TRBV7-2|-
CASSSGPVFDETQYF
TGTGCCAGCAGCTCCGGACCTGTATTCGACGAGACCCAGTACTTC
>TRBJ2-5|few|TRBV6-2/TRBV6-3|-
CASSYEHQETQYF
TGTGCCAGCAGTTACGAACACCAAGAGACCCAGTACTTC
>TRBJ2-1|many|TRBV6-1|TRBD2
CASTGLETYNEQFF
TGTGCCAGCACCGGACTAGAAACCTACAATGAGCAGTTCTTC
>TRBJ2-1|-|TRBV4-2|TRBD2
CASSRIGLAGGFTEQFF
TGTGCCAGCAGTCGCATTGGACTAGCGGGAGGGTTCACTGAGCAGTTCTTC
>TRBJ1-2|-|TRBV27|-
CASSSQGPGGYTF
TGTGCCAGCAGTTCGCAGGGACCGGGTGGCTACACCTTC
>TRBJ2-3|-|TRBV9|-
CASSGDPVTTDTQYF
TGTGCCAGCAGCGGGGACCCGGTCACAACAGATACGCAGTATTTT
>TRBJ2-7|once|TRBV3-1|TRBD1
CASSHSGQRKFQYF
TGTGCCAGCAGCCATTCGGGACAGCGGAAGTTTCAGTACTTC
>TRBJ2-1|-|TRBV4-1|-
CASSQSVADYNEQFF
TGCGCCAGCAGCCAGTCTGTGGCCGACTACAATGAGCAGTTCTTC
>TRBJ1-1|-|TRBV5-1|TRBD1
CASSCRDRATEAFF
TGCGCCAGCAGCTGCCGTGACAGGGCCACTGAAGCTTTCTTT
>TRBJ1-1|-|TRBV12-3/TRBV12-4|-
CASSSRQSVNTEAFF
TGTGCCAGCAGTTCCCGACAGAGCGTGAACACTGAAGCTTTCTTT
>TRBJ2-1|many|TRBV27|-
CASSPRDGAYNEQFF
TGTGCCAGCAGTCCCCGGGACGGGGCCTACAATGAGCAGTTCTTC
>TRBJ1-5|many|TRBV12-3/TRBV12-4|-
CASSGGWGSSNQPQHF
TGTGCCAGCAGTGGTGGGTGGGGGTCGAGCAATCAGCCCCAGCATTTT
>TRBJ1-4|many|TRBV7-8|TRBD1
CASSLRVRQGDEKLFF
TGTGCCAGCAGCTTAAGGGTCCGACAGGGTGATGAAAAACTGTTTTTT
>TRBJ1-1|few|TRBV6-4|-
CASSVEANMNTEAFF
TGTGCCAGCAGTGTAGAGGCCAATATGAACACTGAAGCTTTCTTT
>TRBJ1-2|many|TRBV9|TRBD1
CASSGDSPGYTF
TGTGCCAGCAGCGGGGACAGTCCTGGCTACACCTTC
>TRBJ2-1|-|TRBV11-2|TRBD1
CASSSRQGASYNEQFF
TGTGCCAGCAGCTCTCGACAGGGGGCTAGCTACAATGAGCAGTTCTTC
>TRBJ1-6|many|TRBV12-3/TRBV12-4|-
CASSLGSNSPLHF
TGTGCCAGCAGTTTAGGTTCAAATTCACCCCTCCACTTT
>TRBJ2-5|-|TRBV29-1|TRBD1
CSVEERQGRETQYF
TGCAGCGTTGAAGAGAGACAGGGCCGAGAGACCCAGTACTTC
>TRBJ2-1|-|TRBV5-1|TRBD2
CASSHTGTSGKVNEQFF
TGCGCCAGCAGCCACACAGGGACTAGCGGGAAGGTCAATGAGCAGTTCTTC
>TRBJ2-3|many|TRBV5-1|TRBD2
CASRLAGGGGDTQYF
TGCGCCAGCCGACTAGCGGGGGGTGGGGGAGATACGCAGTATTTT
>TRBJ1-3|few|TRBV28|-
CASYEVQGNTGNTIYF
TGTGCCAGCTACGAGGTGCAGGGGAACACTGGAAACACCATATATTTT
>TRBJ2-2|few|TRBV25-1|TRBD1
CASSALQGARGTGELFF
TGTGCCAGCAGTGCCCTGCAGGGGGCTCGTGGCACCGGGGAGCTGTTTTTT
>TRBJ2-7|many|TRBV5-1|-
CASKLGPGANYEQYF
TGCGCCAGCAAGCTTGGGCCAGGGGCGAACTACGAGCAGTACTTC
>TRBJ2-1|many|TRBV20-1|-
CSASPPGTRPGDEQFF
TGCAGTGCTAGCCCCCCGGGGACTCGCCCTGGGGATGAGCAGTTCTTC
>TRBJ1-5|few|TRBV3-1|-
CASSQERPGAPQPQHF
TGTGCCAGCAGCCAAGAGAGGCCAGGGGCGCCCCAGCCCCAGCATTTT
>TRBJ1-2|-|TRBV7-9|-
CASSLGQKEPKINYGYTF
TGTGCCAGCAGCTTGGGCCAGAAAGAACCAAAAATTAACTATGGCTACACCTTC
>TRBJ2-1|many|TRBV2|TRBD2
CASRDSGRAYNEQFF
TGTGCCAGCAGGGATAGCGGGAGGGCCTACAATGAGCAGTTCTTC
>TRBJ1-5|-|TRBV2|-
CAGSVSSDGGARNQPQHF
TGTGCCGGCAGTGTAAGCTCGGATGGAGGGGCAAGAAATCAGCCCCAGCATTTT
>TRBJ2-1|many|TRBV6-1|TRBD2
CASSSSGGGSYNEQFF
TGTGCCAGCAGTTCGAGCGGGGGGGGGTCCTACAATGAGCAGTTCTTC
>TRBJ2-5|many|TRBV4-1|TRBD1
CASSQDRRLGQRETQYF
TGCGCCAGCAGCCAAGATCGTCGACTGGGACAGCGGGAGACCCAGTACTTC
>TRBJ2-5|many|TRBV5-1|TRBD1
CASSIGQGVETQYF
TGCGCCAGCAGCATAGGACAGGGTGTAGAGACCCAGTACTTC
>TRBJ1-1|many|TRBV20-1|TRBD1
CSARTGVNTEAFF
TGCAGTGCTAGGACAGGGGTAAACACTGAAGCTTTCTTT
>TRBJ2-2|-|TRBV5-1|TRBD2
CASSFGGGTGELFF
TGCGCCAGCAGCTTTGGCGGGGGCACCGGGGAGCTGTTTTTT
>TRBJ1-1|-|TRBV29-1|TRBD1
CSGDRGRPEAFF
TGCAGCGGGGACAGGGGGAGGCCTGAAGCTTTCTTT
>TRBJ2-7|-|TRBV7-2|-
CASSPQDPSSYEQYF
TGTGCCAGCAGCCCCCAGGACCCCTCTAGTTACGAGCAGTACTTC
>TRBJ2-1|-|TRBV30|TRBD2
CAWRPSGRGWVQDNEQFF
TGTGCCTGGAGGCCAAGCGGGAGGGGGTGGGTACAGGACAATGAGCAGTTCTTC
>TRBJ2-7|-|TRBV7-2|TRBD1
CANSWNRDSWGEQYF
TGTGCCAACAGCTGGAACAGGGACAGTTGGGGGGAGCAGTACTTC
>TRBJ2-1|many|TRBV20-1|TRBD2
CSAHETSGSRYNEQFF
TGCAGTGCCCATGAGACTAGCGGGAGTAGGTACAATGAGCAGTTCTTC
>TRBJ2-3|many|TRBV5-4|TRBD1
CASSYRTGAADTQYF
TGTGCCAGCAGCTATAGGACAGGGGCTGCAGATACGCAGTATTTT
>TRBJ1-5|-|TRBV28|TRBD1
CAIMGQTSNQPQHF
TGTGCCATTATGGGACAGACTAGCAATCAGCCCCAGCATTTT
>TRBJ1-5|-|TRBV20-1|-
CSASGRAPEQPQHF
TGCAGTGCTAGTGGGCGGGCCCCGGAACAGCCCCAGCATTTT
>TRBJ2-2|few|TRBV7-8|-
CASSLAQGRGTGELFF
TGTGCCAGCAGCTTAGCACAGGGGAGGGGAACCGGGGAGCTGTTTTTT
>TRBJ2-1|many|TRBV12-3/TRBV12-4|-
CASSLLNEQFF
TGTGCCAGCAGTTTATTGAATGAGCAGTTCTTC
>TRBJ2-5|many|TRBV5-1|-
CASSLGSGIKQETQYF
TGCGCCAGCAGCCTCGGATCCGGGATCAAACAAGAGACCCAGTACTTC
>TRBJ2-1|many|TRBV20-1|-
CSGGSRDSSTYNEQFF
TGCAGTGGCGGATCCCGGGACTCTTCTACCTACAATGAGCAGTTCTTC
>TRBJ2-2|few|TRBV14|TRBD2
CASSQLQGLADTGELFF
TGTGCCAGCAGCCAACTCCAGGGACTAGCGGACACCGGGGAGCTGTTTTTT
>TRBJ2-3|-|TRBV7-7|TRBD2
CASSSLAGGGTDTQYF
TGTGCCAGCAGCTCCTTAGCGGGAGGGGGCACAGATACGCAGTATTTT
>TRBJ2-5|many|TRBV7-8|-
CASSLAAAVYF
TGTGCCAGCAGCTTAGCGGCAGCAGTGTACTTC
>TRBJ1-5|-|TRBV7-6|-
CASSRGGSNQPRHF
TGTGCCAGCAGCCGTGGAGGGTCCAATCAGCCCCGGCATTTT
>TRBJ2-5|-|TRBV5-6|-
CASSLGPQETQDF
TGTGCCAGCAGCTTGGGCCCTCAAGAGACCCAGGACTTC